One sample yielded the 26 T cell receptor beta chains listed below, sequenced in a study of radiation and T cells in renal cell carcinoma. Time point reported: blood 4 weeks post-SBRT, at nephrectomy. Indicated treatment: 15 Gy SBRT to primary tumor, nephrectomy 4 weeks later. The method was immunoSEQ multiplex PCR; TCRdb's version includes in-frame clones alone and lacks a portion of them. The repertoire has around 81,000 clones, around four fifths of them found once; the top ten carry approximately 8.6%. The sample consisted of blood, taken from a patient whose treatment included radiotherapy and nephrectomy. These receptors all stem from a man aged 45 to 65 with renal cell carcinoma.

The V and J genes are TRBV5-4 and TRBJ2-2, with D hard to call. The CDR3 extends over 15 amino acids. Germline lookup yields CDR1 SGHNT and CDR2 YYREEE (reference sequence). Deletions cut 1 base from V and 1 base from J, with 8 bases between. CDR3 nucleotides: TGTGCCAGCAGCTTGTGGCAGCTGAACACCGGGGAGCTGTTTTTT. This sequence encodes CASSLWQLNTGELFF.

The chain carries TRBV5-1 and TRBJ1-6, with D perhaps TRBD1 (6 bases). Per germline, CDR1 SGHRS and CDR2 YFSETQ. The CDR3 extends over 14 amino acids. Trimming shortened V by 5 bases and J by 10 bases, and 16 bases separated the two germline ends. CDR3 coding DNA: TGCGCCAGCAGGGGGGACATAAACCAGTCACCCCTCCACTTT. It specifies CASRGDINQSPLHF.

The chain employs TRBV29-1 and TRBJ2-2, with 7 nucleotides matching TRBD2. This CDR3 is built from 14 residues. CDR1 and CDR2 from the germline V gene are SQVTM and ANQGSEA. With V trimmed by 5 bases and J by 0 bases, 3 bases remained unmatched. CDR3 coding DNA: TGCAGCGTTCGGACTAGTTCGAACACCGGGGAGCTGTTTTTT. It translates to CSVRTSSNTGELFF.

This chain connects TRBV9 to TRBJ1-6; 7 bases are shared with TRBD1. The CDR3 extends over 15 amino acids. V shed 0 bases, J shed 7 bases, and the junction held 4 bases outside the gene matches. Germline lookup yields CDR1 SGDLS and CDR2 YYNGEE. The CDR3 DNA sequence: TGTGCCAGCAGCGTAGAGGGGGCGTTGAATTCACCCCTCCACTTT. As protein: CASSVEGALNSPLHF.

This chain links TRBV7-2 with TRBJ2-7, with 7 bases aligning to TRBD1. The germline V gene has CDR1 SGHTA and CDR2 FQGNSA. V lost 5 bases, J lost 6 bases, and 7 bases stayed unmatched. This CDR3 has 13 residues. The CDR3 spells CASSATGFGEQYF. CDR3 sequence (DNA): TGTGCCAGCAGCGCGACAGGGTTTGGCGAGCAGTACTTC.

The chain is built from TRBV6-5 and TRBJ1-2; the D is unclear. The germline V gene encodes CDR1 MNHEY and CDR2 SVGAGI. Trimming stripped 2 bases from V and 2 bases from J, with 9 bases between. CDR3 length: 14 amino acids. This CDR3 is CASSYGSSNYGYTF. CDR3 nucleotides: TGTGCCAGCAGTTACGGCAGTTCGAACTATGGCTACACCTTC.

V usage is TRBV7-9 and J usage is TRBJ1-2; D remains ambiguous. In germline, CDR1 is SEHNR, CDR2 FQNEAQ (reference sequence). V lost 5 bases and J 7 bases, leaving 17 bases between the germline ends. The length of the CDR3 is 14 residues. The DNA for the CDR3 is TGTGCCAGCAGCCCCCCAGAGATCGCCCCTGGCTACACCTTC. Its protein product is CASSPPEIAPGYTF.

CDR3 in amino acids: CASSVAKASASYEQYF. The CDR3 bases are TGTGCCAGCAGCGTAGCTAAGGCTAGCGCATCCTACGAGCAGTACTTC. This chain uses TRBV9 with TRBJ2-7; possible D gene TRBD2, 6 bases. From germline, CDR1 is SGDLS and CDR2 YYNGEE. Trimming removed 0 bases at V and 1 base at J, with 14 bases between. The CDR3 extends over 16 amino acids.

Only one count was recorded for this clone. J is TRBJ2-5 and V is TRBV4-1, with D unresolved. The DNA end is a closer match to TRBJ2-7, so the J assignment may be wrong. CDR1 is MGHRA and CDR2 is YSYEKL in the germline V gene. The CDR3 extends over 14 amino acids. CDR3 in amino acids: CASSQEGRSYEQYF. The CDR3 bases are TGCGCCAGCAGCCAAGAGGGCCGCTCCTACGAGCAGTACTTC.

As DNA, the CDR3 is TGCGCCAGCAGCCAGGGCGGGGTTGCTAACACTGAAGCTTTCTTT. It encodes CASSQGGVANTEAFF. The genes are TRBV4-3 and TRBJ1-1, with unresolved D. Trimming pared 3 bases from V and 2 bases from J, leaving 13 bases between. Per germline, CDR1 LGHNA and CDR2 YSLEER. This CDR3 is 15 amino acids long.

This clone was seen just once. CDR3 coding DNA: TGCGCCAGCAGCACAGGTAGGATGGACACTGAAGCTTTCTTT. Translating it yields CASSTGRMDTEAFF. The gene calls are TRBV5-1 and TRBJ1-1; the D gene is possibly TRBD1 (5 bases). The germline CDR1 and CDR2 sequences are SGHRS and YFSETQ. The CDR3 has 14 residues. The V end was cut by 4 bases, the J end by 3 bases, with 13 bases between. Complete variable domain (other parts from reference TRBV5-1 and TRBJ1-1): KAGVTQTPRYLIKTRGQQVTLSCSPISGHRSVSWYQQTPGQGLQFLFEYFSETQRNKGNFPGRFSGRQFSNSRSEMNVSTLELGDSALYLCASSTGRMDTEAFFGQGTRLTVV.

The CDR3 sequence is CASSLFGGRSSGYGYTF. CDR3 DNA sequence: TGTGCCAGCAGTTTATTCGGCGGGAGGTCGTCGGGCTATGGCTACACCTTC. This chain connects TRBV27 to TRBJ1-2; no clear D gene. Trimming cost V 1 base and J 4 bases, with 19 bases left between them. Germline V CDR1 and CDR2: MNHEY, SMNVEV (reference sequence). This CDR3 has 17 residues.

The V call is TRBV9, the J call TRBJ2-3; D gene uncertain. The V and J ends lost 4 bases and 4 bases respectively, with 13 bases between them. The CDR3 consists of 14 residues. Germline V gene sequence: CDR1 SGDLS, CDR2 YYNGEE. The CDR3 DNA follows: TGTGCCAGCAGCCCGGGCCGAGGCGCAGATACGCAGTATTTT. The encoded protein is CASSPGRGADTQYF.

The chain couples TRBV7-9 to TRBJ2-1, with unresolved D. The V gene's germline CDR1 is SEHNR and CDR2 FQNEAQ (reference sequence). The V end lost 0 bases, the J end lost 6 bases, and 3 bases lay between the germline ends. The CDR3 spans 12 residues. This CDR3 is CASSLAFNEQFF. CDR3 nucleotides: TGTGCCAGCAGCTTAGCGTTCAATGAGCAGTTCTTC.

For this clone: A junction boundary mismatches the germline segment, possibly from a read error. The rearrangement joins TRBV6-4 to TRBJ1-4; 8 bases are a match to TRBD1. The CDR3 runs to 13 residues. The germline V gene encodes CDR1 MRHNA and CDR2 SNTAGT. CDR3 loop: CASITGTGPRTVF. The CDR3, as DNA: TGTGCCAGCATCACCGGGACAGGCCCGAGGACTGTTTTT.

Points on this clone: Other nucleotide sequences in the sample specify the same CDR3. This chain connects TRBV6-4 to TRBJ1-1; 9 bases fit TRBD1. Germline V gene sequence: CDR1 MRHNA, CDR2 SNTAGT. V shed 2 bases, J shed 4 bases, and the junction held 2 bases outside the gene matches. CDR3 length equals 14 residues. CDR3 DNA: TGTGCCAGCAGTGACACGGACAGGGGCACTGAAGCTTTCTTT. It yields the protein CASSDTDRGTEAFF.

Written as DNA, the CDR3 is TGCAGCGTTGAAACAGGGATCCATTACAATGAGCAGTTCTTC. It yields the protein CSVETGIHYNEQFF. V gene TRBV29-1 combines with J gene TRBJ2-1, with TRBD1 as a possible D gene (6 bases). CDR3 size: 14 residues. The germline V gene has CDR1 SQVTM and CDR2 ANQGSEA. Between the trimmed V and J ends, which lost 2 bases and 4 bases, there was a span of 12 bases.

Only a few counts were recorded for this clone. V and J are TRBV5-4 and TRBJ1-3, with D tentatively TRBD1 (5 bases). V was clipped by 4 bases and J by 3 bases, with 8 bases between them. CDR3 size: 13 residues. CDR1 is SGHNT, CDR2 YYREEE, per germline (reference sequence). CDR3 in DNA: TGTGCCAGCAGCCTGACAGATGGAAACACCATATATTTT. This sequence encodes CASSLTDGNTIYF.

A single count supports this clone. The CDR3 spells CATRKREGNEQYF. Written as DNA, the CDR3 is TGTGCCACAAGGAAGCGGGAGGGCAACGAGCAGTACTTC. The V gene is TRBV2, the J gene TRBJ2-7; 10 bases are shared with TRBD2. V lost 10 bases, J lost 5 bases, and 8 bases stayed unmatched. CDR1 SNHLY and CDR2 FYNNEI come from the germline V gene. The CDR3 is made up of 13 amino acids. Filled out from reference TRBV2 and TRBJ2-7, the complete variable domain reads EPEVTQTPSHQVTQMGQEVILRCVPISNHLYFYWYRQILGQKVEFLVSFYNNEISEKSEIFDDQFSVERPDGSNFTLKIRSTKLEDSAMYFCATRKREGNEQYFGPGTRLTVT.

V gene TRBV23-1 combines with J gene TRBJ1-1, with 8 bases that match TRBD1. TRBV23-1 is an open reading frame whose function is uncertain. The CDR3 has 18 amino acids. J gave up 3 bases and V 3 bases, and 15 bases lay outside the gene matches. CDR3 sequence reads: CASSQTNSTGEGDTEAFF. The CDR3 coding sequence is TGCGCCAGCAGTCAGACGAATTCGACAGGGGAGGGTGACACTGAAGCTTTCTTT.

The rearrangement links TRBV7-2 to TRBJ2-1; TRBD1 matches at 9 bases. V was clipped by 6 bases and J by 5 bases; unmatched bases: 5. Per the germline V gene, CDR1 is SGHTA and CDR2 is FQGNSA. The CDR3 consists of 14 residues. CDR3 residues: CASRPTGGHNEQFF. In DNA, the CDR3 is TGTGCCAGCAGGCCGACAGGGGGTCACAATGAGCAGTTCTTC.

This clone was detected a few times. The chain has TRBV27 and TRBJ1-2; possibly TRBD1 for D (5 bases). V was cut by 2 bases and J by 7 bases, with 17 bases left in between. CDR1 and CDR2 (germline): MNHEY, SMNVEV (reference sequence). The CDR3 is made up of 15 amino acids. In nucleotides, the CDR3 is TGTGCCAGCAGTTTACGAAGTACAGGTGAAGGTGGCTACACCTTC. It specifies CASSLRSTGEGGYTF.

The V call is TRBV6-1, the J call TRBJ1-5; 8 bases are shared with TRBD1. CDR1 is MNHNS and CDR2 is SASEGT in the germline V gene. This CDR3 contains 14 residues. Germline trimming cut 11 bases from V and 0 bases from J; bases unmatched to any gene: 6. The CDR3 protein is CALGTGSSNQPQHF. CDR3 nucleotides: TGTGCCCTTGGGACAGGCTCTAGCAATCAGCCCCAGCATTTT.

The chain recombines TRBV5-8 with TRBJ2-5, with no clear D. There are 13 residues in the CDR3. Trimming shortened V by 5 bases and J by 0 bases, and 8 bases separated the two germline ends. CDR1 SGHTS and CDR2 YDEGEE come from the germline V gene. CDR3 in amino acids: CASSPTNQETQYF. CDR3 in DNA: TGTGCCAGCAGTCCGACAAACCAAGAGACCCAGTACTTC.

The CDR3 nucleotides read TGCGCCAGCAGCCAAGTGCAAGGGGGGCCTCCCTACGAGCAGTACTTC. Translated: CASSQVQGGPPYEQYF. The chain uses TRBV4-1 and TRBJ2-7; D may be TRBD1 or TRBD2 (6 bases each). Germline CDR1 is MGHRA and CDR2 is YSYEKL. V was shortened by 1 base and J by 2 bases, with 15 bases between the two germline ends. This CDR3 has 16 residues.

The V and J genes are TRBV19 and TRBJ1-5; no clear D. Trimming shortened V by 4 bases and J by 11 bases, and 15 bases separated the two germline ends. The germline CDR1 and CDR2 sequences are LNHDA and SQIVND (reference sequence). This CDR3 contains 13 residues. The CDR3 nucleotides are TGTGCCAGTAGTACCCAGAAGACCGGGGCCCAGCATTTT. It specifies CASSTQKTGAQHF.